The 8 T cell receptor beta chains below were found in one sample sequenced in a study of cytomegalovirus exposure and HLA in healthy donors (dated by TCRdb to 2015 to 2018). The protocol used for the library was the immunoSEQ multiplex PCR assay. For the multiplex PCR, a mixture combining 60 forward primers for TCR Vbeta segments and 13 reverse primers for TCR Jbeta segments was used. Drawn from immuneACCESS, this table holds only the in-frame rearrangements with V and J called that TCRdb kept. Clones are partly lost; checked studies trace under half to an unresolved V gene and leave the rest unexplained. Across this sample there are approximately 180,000 clones, with over 65% seen only once. 1.2% to 1.5% of the sample goes to the ten largest clones. Sequencing was carried out using PBMCs. The source of these receptors is a woman in her twenties or thirties in good health and CMV-seropositive.

The genes are TRBV28 and TRBJ2-3, with TRBD2 matching 8 bases. Germline CDR1 MDHEN, CDR2 SYDVKM. The CDR3 is 14 amino acids. V was clipped by 5 bases and J by 6 bases; unmatched bases: 7. Here the CDR3 reads CASSLGGVSDTQYF. The CDR3 bases are TGTGCCAGCAGTCTCGGGGGGGTATCGGATACGCAGTATTTT.

The gene calls are TRBV4-1 and TRBJ2-1; 11 bases match TRBD2. The CDR3 runs 16 residues. Germline V lookup: CDR1 MGHRA, CDR2 YSYEKL. Germline trimming cut 2 bases from V and 6 bases from J; bases unmatched to any gene: 6. The CDR3 is CASSQSPTSGTNEQFF. The DNA for the CDR3 is TGCGCCAGCAGCCAAAGTCCGACTAGCGGGACCAATGAGCAGTTCTTC.

V is TRBV7-2 and J is TRBJ1-4; D not certain. Germline lookup yields CDR1 SGHTA and CDR2 FQGNSA. V gave up 5 bases and J gave up 7 bases, with 14 bases separating them. This CDR3 has 14 amino acids. The CDR3 region has the DNA TGTGCCAGCAGCCCCACACGGGGTTTTGAAAAACTGTTTTTT. The encoded protein is CASSPTRGFEKLFF. Variable domain in full (rest from reference TRBV7-2 and TRBJ1-4): GAGVSQSPSNKVTEKGKDVELRCDPISGHTALYWYRQSLGQGLEFLIYFQGNSAPDKSGLPSDRFSAERTGGSVSTLTIQRTQQEDSAVYLCASSPTRGFEKLFFGSGTQLSVL.

The rearrangement uses TRBV5-1 and TRBJ1-1, with D unresolved. The CDR3 has 14 amino acids. CDR1 SGHRS and CDR2 YFSETQ come from the germline V gene. V lost 1 base and J lost 1, with 8 bases in between. In DNA form, the CDR3 reads TGCGCCAGCAGCTTGTCGGCGGGGAACACTGAAGCTTTCTTT. As protein: CASSLSAGNTEAFF.

This chain uses TRBV5-4 with TRBJ2-7; 8 bases are a match to TRBD2. Losses at the gene ends were 5 bases for V and 4 bases for J; bases not matched to a gene: 8. The length of the CDR3 is 14 residues. Germline loops: CDR1 SGHNT, CDR2 YYREEE (reference sequence). In nucleotides, the CDR3 is TGTGCCAGCAGTTCCGGGACTAGAGTATACGAGCAGTACTTC. Translated, it gives CASSSGTRVYEQYF.

The CDR3 spells CASRDSFSSNQPQHF. In nucleotides, the CDR3 is TGTGCCAGCAGGGACAGTTTTTCCAGCAATCAGCCCCAGCATTTT. The chain uses TRBV27 and TRBJ1-5, with D maybe TRBD1 (6 bases). This CDR3 has 15 residues. V lost 6 bases and J 1 base, leaving 13 bases between the germline ends. Germline lookup yields CDR1 MNHEY and CDR2 SMNVEV (reference sequence).

This clone has just a few counts. In DNA form, the CDR3 reads TGTGCCAGCAGTGCGACAGGGGGCGCTTCCTACAATGAGCAGTTCTTC. It codes for CASSATGGASYNEQFF. V and J are TRBV25-1 and TRBJ2-1; 10 nucleotides agree with TRBD1. The CDR3 covers 16 residues. With 4 bases clipped from V and 1 base from J, the junction kept 4 bases outside the gene matches. Germline V gives CDR1 MGHDK, CDR2 SYGVNS.

The chain couples TRBV11-1 to TRBJ2-2; D call uncertain. Trimming stripped 4 bases from V and 3 bases from J, with 9 bases between. CDR1 SGHAT and CDR2 FQDESV come from the germline V gene (reference sequence). The CDR3 contains 14 residues. The CDR3 DNA reads as TGTGCCAGCAGCTCCCAACTCGACACCGGGGAGCTGTTTTTT. Protein: CASSSQLDTGELFF.